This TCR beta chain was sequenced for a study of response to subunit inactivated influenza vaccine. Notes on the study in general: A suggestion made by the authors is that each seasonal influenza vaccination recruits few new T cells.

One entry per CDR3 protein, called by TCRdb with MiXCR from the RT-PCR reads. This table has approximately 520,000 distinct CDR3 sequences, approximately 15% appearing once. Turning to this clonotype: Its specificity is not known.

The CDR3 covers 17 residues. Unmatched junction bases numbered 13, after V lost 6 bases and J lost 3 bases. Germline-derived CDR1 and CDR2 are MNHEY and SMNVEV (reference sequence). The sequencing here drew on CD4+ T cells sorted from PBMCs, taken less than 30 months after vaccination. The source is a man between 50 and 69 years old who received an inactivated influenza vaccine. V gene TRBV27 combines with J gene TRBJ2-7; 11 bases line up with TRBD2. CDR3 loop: CASSRPRTSGSLYEQYF. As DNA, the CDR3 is TGTGCCAGCAGCCGCCCCCGTACTAGCGGGAGCCTCTACGAGCAGTACTTC.